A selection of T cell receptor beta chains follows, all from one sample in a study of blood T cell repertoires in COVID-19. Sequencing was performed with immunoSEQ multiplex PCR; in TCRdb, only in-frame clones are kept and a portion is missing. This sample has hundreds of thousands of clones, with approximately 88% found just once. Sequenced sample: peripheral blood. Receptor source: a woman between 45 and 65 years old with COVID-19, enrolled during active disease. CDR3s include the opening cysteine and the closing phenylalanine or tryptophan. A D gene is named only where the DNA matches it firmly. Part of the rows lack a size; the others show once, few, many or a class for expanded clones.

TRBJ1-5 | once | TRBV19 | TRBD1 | TGTGCCAGTCGGACAGGGCGCCGGGGAAATCAGCCCCAGCATTTT | CASRTGRRGNQPQHF
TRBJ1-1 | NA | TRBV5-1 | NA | TGCGCCAGCAGTTCGGACGGGGACACTGAAGCTTTCTTT | CASSSDGDTEAFF
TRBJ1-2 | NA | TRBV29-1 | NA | TGCAGCGTTGACGGGGGTGGCTATGGCTACACCTTC | CSVDGGGYGYTF
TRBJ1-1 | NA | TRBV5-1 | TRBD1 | TGCGCCAGCAGGCCTTTGACAGGGGGAACTGAAGCTTTCTTT | CASRPLTGGTEAFF
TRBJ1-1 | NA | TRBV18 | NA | TGTGCCAGCTCACCAGAGGGAACTGAAGCTTTCTTT | CASSPEGTEAFF
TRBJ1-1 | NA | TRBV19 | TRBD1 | TGTGCCAGTAACCTCCGGGACAGGGGGACTGAAGCTTTCTTT | CASNLRDRGTEAFF
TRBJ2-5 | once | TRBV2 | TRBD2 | TGTGCCAGCAGTGAACTAGCGGGGTCTTCGTCCCAGTACTTC | CASSELAGSSSQYF
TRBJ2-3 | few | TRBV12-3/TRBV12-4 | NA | TGTGCCAGCAGTCTCCCTTTGGCCCATACGCAGTATTTT | CASSLPLAHTQYF
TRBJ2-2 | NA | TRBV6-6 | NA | TGTGCCAGCAACCCCCGTCGGACAGACCGCACCGGGGAGCTGTTTTTT | CASNPRRTDRTGELFF
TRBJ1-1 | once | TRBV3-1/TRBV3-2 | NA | TGTGCCAGCAGCGGGGAAGCGGGTGGAACTGAAGCTTTCTTT | CASSGEAGGTEAFF
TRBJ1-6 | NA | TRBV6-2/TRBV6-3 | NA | TGTGCCAGCAGTCCGCAGGGGAGTTCACCCCTCCACTTT | CASSPQGSSPLHF
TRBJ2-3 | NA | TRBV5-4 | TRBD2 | TGTGCCAGCAGCTCTCAGAGCGGGGGGGTGGATACGCAGTATTTT | CASSSQSGGVDTQYF
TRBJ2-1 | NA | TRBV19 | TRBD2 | TGTGCCAGTAGTATAGGAGGCGGGGGGGCCTCCCATGAGCAGTTCTTC | CASSIGGGGASHEQFF
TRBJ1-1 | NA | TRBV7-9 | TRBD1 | TGTGCCAGCAGGGCCGGGACAGGGATTGAAGCTTTCTTT | CASRAGTGIEAFF
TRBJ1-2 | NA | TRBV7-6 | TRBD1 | TGTGCCAGCAGCTTAATCCCAGGGGGCAGTAACTATGGCTACACCTTC | CASSLIPGGSNYGYTF
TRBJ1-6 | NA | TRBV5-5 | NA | TGTGCCAGCAGCTTGGGCGGCCATTCACCCCTCCACTTT | CASSLGGHSPLHF
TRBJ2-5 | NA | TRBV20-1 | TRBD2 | TGCAGTGCTAGTGCTCTAGCGGGGGCCGTGAGGGAGACCCAGTACTTC | CSASALAGAVRETQYF
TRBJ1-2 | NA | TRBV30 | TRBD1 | TGTGCCTGGAGCGCACCCCAGACAGGGCTCTATGGCTACACCTTC | CAWSAPQTGLYGYTF
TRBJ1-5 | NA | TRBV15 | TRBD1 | TGTGCCACCAGCAGCCGGACAGGGAGCGATCAGCCCCAGCATTTT | CATSSRTGSDQPQHF
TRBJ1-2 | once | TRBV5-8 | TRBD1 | TGTGCCAGCGACAGGGCCGGCTATGCAGGCTACACCTTC | CASDRAGYAGYTF
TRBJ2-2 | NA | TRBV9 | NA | TGTGCCAGCGGGTGGCGGGTGAACACCGGGGAGCTGTTTTTT | CASGWRVNTGELFF
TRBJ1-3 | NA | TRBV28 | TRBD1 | TGTGCCAGCAAGACAGGGGGTGATAACACCATATATTTT | CASKTGGDNTIYF
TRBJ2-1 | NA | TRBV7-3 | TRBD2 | TGTGCCAGCAGCCCCCAGCGGGGAGGGACCTACAATGAGCAGTTCTTC | CASSPQRGGTYNEQFF
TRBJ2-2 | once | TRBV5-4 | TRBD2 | TGTGCCAGCAGCTTAGGGACTAGCGCGGGCGCCGGGGAGCTGTTTTTT | CASSLGTSAGAGELFF
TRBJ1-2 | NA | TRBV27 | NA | TGTGCCAGCAGTTTCGGCAGGTACTATGGCTACACCTTC | CASSFGRYYGYTF
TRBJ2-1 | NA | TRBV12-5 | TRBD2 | TGTGCTAGTGGTTTGGTAGCGGCGGGACTAGCGACTAGCTCCTACAATGAGCAGTTCTTC | CASGLVAAGLATSSYNEQFF
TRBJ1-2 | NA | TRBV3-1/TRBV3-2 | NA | TGTGCCAGCAGCCTCACGGAGGACAGTAAGCGAGGCTACACCTTC | CASSLTEDSKRGYTF
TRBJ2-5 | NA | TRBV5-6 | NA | TGTGCCAGCAGCTTTGTGCGTAACCAAGAGACCCAGTACTTC | CASSFVRNQETQYF
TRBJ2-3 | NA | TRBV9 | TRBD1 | TGTGCCAGCAGCGTAAGTGGCAGGGGGCCAGATACGCAGTATTTT | CASSVSGRGPDTQYF
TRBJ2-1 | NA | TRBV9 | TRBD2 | TGTGCCAGCAGCGTTAGCGGGAGCTACTACAATGAGCAGTTCTTC | CASSVSGSYYNEQFF
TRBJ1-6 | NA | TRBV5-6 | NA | TGTGCCAGCAGCCTAGACCGAACCATACCCAATTCACCCCTCCACTTT | CASSLDRTIPNSPLHF
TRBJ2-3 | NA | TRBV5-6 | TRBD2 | TGTGCCAGCAGCACTAGCGGGGGCCCCATCAGGGTGACGCAGTATTTT | CASSTSGGPIRVTQYF
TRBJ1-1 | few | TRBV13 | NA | TGTGCCAGCAGCTTGCGGGTGGGCACTGAAGCTTTCTTT | CASSLRVGTEAFF
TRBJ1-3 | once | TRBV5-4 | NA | TGTGCCAGCACCCGAATCGGGGGGAACTCTGGAAACACCATATATTTT | CASTRIGGNSGNTIYF
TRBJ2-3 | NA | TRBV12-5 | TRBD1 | TGTGCTAGTGGTTCCACGTGGGACAGATCTAGCACAGATACGCAGTATTTT | CASGSTWDRSSTDTQYF
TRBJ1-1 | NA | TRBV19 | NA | TGTGCCAGTAGTCCCTATAGGAACACTGAAGCTTTCTTT | CASSPYRNTEAFF
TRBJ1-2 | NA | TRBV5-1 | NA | TGCGCCAGCACCCTCGGACAAAACTATGGCTACACCTTC | CASTLGQNYGYTF